A single TCR beta chain is shown here with its context. Its matching antigen is unknown. Other DNA sequences of this sample code for an identical CDR3. This sample is part of a study of OX40 agonist ivuxolimab in advanced cancers. Study summary: Averaging approximately 60 years in age, with a range of roughly 23 to 80, the cohort was around 83% male. General study findings and limits: Low normalized clonal expansion also occurred in some nonresponding patients.

Enrollment shut out patients with autoimmune disease history or systemic immunosuppression. The investigators sampled blood at baseline, at cycle 4 day 1, and at cycle 7 day 1. Only in-frame clones appear in the TCRdb table, and some are missing; sequencing was by immunoSEQ multiplex PCR. The profile shows under 90,000 clones, around 82% of them singletons. The receptor was isolated from an adult with an advanced solid tumor such as melanoma, head and neck, liver or kidney cancer. The specimen was CD4+ or CD8+ T cells sorted from blood, collected in a trial of the OX40 agonist ivuxolimab.

The CDR3: CASSPTGLSSYEQYF. CDR3 nucleotide sequence: TGCGCCAGCAGCCCGACAGGACTAAGCTCCTACGAGCAGTACTTC. J is TRBJ2-7 and V is TRBV4-1; TRBD1 or TRBD2 may be the D gene (6 bases each). V was trimmed by 4 bases and J by 0 bases, leaving 13 bases between them. This CDR3 has 15 amino acids. CDR1 is MGHRA, CDR2 YSYEKL, per germline.